Listed below are T cell receptor beta chains from one sample, sequenced in a study of T cell responses to AZD1222 COVID-19 vaccine. Profiled with immunoSEQ multiplex PCR; TCRdb holds only in-frame clones, not every one. The sample shows 66,000 or so clones, roughly 84% of them seen only once. Sequenced here: peripheral blood, sampled on day 0 of AZD1222 vaccination. These receptor sequences come from an adult in good health. The CDR3 runs from the conserved cysteine through the conserved F or W. D genes are given only for firm matches. Only some rows state a clone size, as once, few, many or a class for expanded clones.

.	once	TRBV7-3	TRBJ1-6	18	TGTGCCAGCAGCTTAACGTACCGGGACCCCCTAAGCAGGTCACCCCTCCACTTT	CASSLTYRDPLSRSPLHF
TRBD1	.	TRBV7-6	TRBJ1-4	14	TGTGCCAGCAGCTCGACAGGGACTAATGAAAAACTGTTTTTT	CASSSTGTNEKLFF
.	.	TRBV6-2/TRBV6-3	TRBJ1-4	14	TGTGCCAGCAGCCACGGAGGGGAAGGCGAAAAACTGTTTTTT	CASSHGGEGEKLFF
.	.	TRBV9	TRBJ1-2	13	TGTGCCAGCCGGACAGAAGCTAACTATGGCTACACCTTC	CASRTEANYGYTF
.	.	TRBV21-1	TRBJ2-1	15	TGTGCCAGCAGCAAAAGGGGTATTTGGTTCAATGAGCAGTTCTTC	CASSKRGIWFNEQFF
TRBD1	.	TRBV4-2	TRBJ2-1	17	TGTGCCAGCAGCCAAGATAACCCAGGGGGCCCTTGGAATGAGCAGTTCTTC	CASSQDNPGGPWNEQFF
.	.	TRBV9	TRBJ1-1	14	TGTGCCAGCAGCGTAGGAGTAGGGTCTCCTGAAGCTTTCTTT	CASSVGVGSPEAFF
.	.	TRBV21-1	TRBJ2-1	15	TGTGCCAGCGTGCGCGGGAACTACCCCTACAATGAGCAGTTCTTC	CASVRGNYPYNEQFF
TRBD1	.	TRBV24-1	TRBJ2-1	12	TGTGCCACCAGCTCAGGGGGCGACGAGCAGTTCTTC	CATSSGGDEQFF
.	.	TRBV5-4	TRBJ2-1	13	TGTGCCAGCAGCTTGGCGGCGGCAAGGGGGCAGTTCTTC	CASSLAAARGQFF
TRBD2	.	TRBV25-1	TRBJ2-7	15	TGTGCCAGCAGCCCAACTCTCGGGGGGGCCTACGAGCAGTACTTC	CASSPTLGGAYEQYF
TRBD1	.	TRBV5-6	TRBJ2-7	17	TGTGCCAGCAGCGAAGGGACAGGGGTTAAGTGGCTCAAAGAGCAGTACTTC	CASSEGTGVKWLKEQYF
TRBD1	.	TRBV30	TRBJ2-3	15	TGTGCCTGGACTCGGACAGGGGGAGACACAGATACGCAGTATTTT	CAWTRTGGDTDTQYF
TRBD1	.	TRBV29-1	TRBJ2-1	14	TGCAGCGTGGGTCGGACAGGGGCTCGGGATGAGCAGTTCTTC	CSVGRTGARDEQFF
.	.	TRBV7-2	TRBJ1-4	15	TGTGCCAGCAGCGTAGGGATTTCAACTAATGAAAAACTGTTTTTT	CASSVGISTNEKLFF
.	.	TRBV4-1	TRBJ2-2	16	TGCGCCAGCAGCCACCTAATGGGCAAGAACACCGGGGAGCTGTTTTTT	CASSHLMGKNTGELFF
.	.	TRBV5-4	TRBJ2-3	13	TGTGCCAGCAGCTTGGAGGCGGGAGATACGCAGTATTTT	CASSLEAGDTQYF
.	once	TRBV9	TRBJ2-7	16	TGTGCCAGCAGCGTAGCTTTTAAGGTGAGCTCCTACGAGCAGTACTTC	CASSVAFKVSSYEQYF
.	.	TRBV5-4	TRBJ1-3	14	TGTGCCAGCAGCTTGGAGGCAGGACGAAACACCATATATTTT	CASSLEAGRNTIYF
.	.	TRBV5-1	TRBJ1-2	14	TGCGCCAGCAGCTTGGTGGCAGGGAATGATGGCTACACCTTC	CASSLVAGNDGYTF
.	.	TRBV11-3	TRBJ1-6	15	TGTGCCAGCAGCTCTGGACGGTGGTATAATTCACCCCTCCACTTT	CASSSGRWYNSPLHF
.	.	TRBV18	TRBJ2-2	15	TGTGCCAGCTCACCACTGAGACAGGAGGCCGGGGAGCTGTTTTTT	CASSPLRQEAGELFF
.	.	TRBV9	TRBJ1-4	14	TGTGCCAGCAGCCTGACGGGGGAGGCAGAAAAACTGTTTTTT	CASSLTGEAEKLFF
TRBD2	.	TRBV19	TRBJ2-1	14	TGTGCCAGTAGTGAGGGAGCGGGAGTTAGGGAGCAGTTCTTC	CASSEGAGVREQFF
TRBD1	.	TRBV5-1	TRBJ1-2	15	TGCGCCAGCAGCTTGGCCGCAGGGGGACTCTATGGCTACACCTTC	CASSLAAGGLYGYTF
.	.	TRBV11-2	TRBJ2-2	14	TGTGCCAGCAGTTCTGGGACCCGCGCCGGGGAGCTGTTTTTT	CASSSGTRAGELFF
.	many	TRBV5-4	TRBJ1-1	14	TGTGCCAGCAGCTTGTCGGCAGGGGCCGAAGGAGCTTTCTTT	CASSLSAGAEGAFF
.	once	TRBV6-5	TRBJ1-2	12	TGTGCCAGCAGTTCAGTGGTACGTGGCTACACCTTC	CASSSVVRGYTF
TRBD1	.	TRBV5-1	TRBJ1-2	13	TGCGCCAGCAGCGGGGACAGTCTTTATGGCTACACCTTC	CASSGDSLYGYTF
.	.	TRBV3-1/TRBV3-2	TRBJ2-3	14	TGTGCCAGCACTTACGGGCTAGCAAGGGATACGCAGTATTTT	CASTYGLARDTQYF
TRBD1	once	TRBV29-1	TRBJ1-2	13	TGCAGCGTTAATGTCCGAGGGGGCGGTGGCTACACCTTC	CSVNVRGGGGYTF
.	.	TRBV10-3	TRBJ2-5	12	TGTGCCATCAGTGCGGACCAAGAGACCCAGTACTTC	CAISADQETQYF
.	.	TRBV3-1/TRBV3-2	TRBJ2-7	16	TGTGCCAGCAGCCCCTCCGAGGGCAGGGCAAACTACGAGCAGTACTTC	CASSPSEGRANYEQYF
.	.	TRBV30	TRBJ1-1	13	TGTGCCTGGAGACAGGGCGGACACACTGAAGCTTTCTTT	CAWRQGGHTEAFF
.	.	TRBV19	TRBJ2-6	12	TGTGCCAGCGGAACTGGGGCCAACGTCCTGACTTTC	CASGTGANVLTF
TRBD1	.	TRBV30	TRBJ1-2	13	TGTGCCTGGACTTGGGACAGTTCAAATGGCTACACCTTC	CAWTWDSSNGYTF